This TCR beta chain was captured by sequencing in a study of PD-L1 blockade in urothelial cancer. Time point specified: pretreatment peripheral blood. This CDR3 is 14 amino acids long. V gave up 3 bases and J gave up 4 bases, with 13 bases separating them. Germline V lookup: CDR1 SGHDT, CDR2 YYEEEE. This clone was seen only a few times. Assay used: immunoSEQ multiplex PCR; TCRdb lists only in-frame clones, some missing. This table has about 47,000 clones, around 83% appearing once. The V and J genes are TRBV5-6 and TRBJ2-5, with D possibly matching TRBD2 (6 bases). The source was PBMCs, collected around atezolizumab (anti-PD-L1) treatment. The clonotype was recovered from a man in his forties or fifties with urothelial cancer. The CDR3 coding sequence is TGTGCCAGCAGCTGGACGCGGGGCACAGAGACCCAGTACTTC. Translation: CASSWTRGTETQYF.